This T cell receptor (beta chain) was captured by sequencing in a study of T cells in Graves' hyperthyroidism and ophthalmopathy. Study-level background: Before any treatment, at initial diagnosis, peripheral blood was collected.

The CDR3 length is 15 residues. V gave up 4 bases and J gave up 5 bases; unmatched junction bases: 11. From germline, CDR1 is SGHRS and CDR2 YFSETQ. This sample holds PBMCs from 8 to 10 ml fresh peripheral blood. The table lists this clonotype with a few counts. The antigen is not known. Amplified TCR beta CDR3 regions derived from RNA transcripts. The primer set for the first-round RT-PCR of the TCR CDR3 was HTBI. TCRdb independently ran MiXCR on the multiplex PCR reads; one entry per CDR3 protein. The sample lists some 460,000 distinct CDR3 sequences; 15% to 18% were seen once. Broader study findings: Blood also carried most thyroid clonotypes expanded above 0.001.

The chain has TRBV5-1 and TRBJ2-7, with TRBD2 matching over 8 bases. The sequence was collected from a woman aged 18-30 years with Graves' hyperthyroidism. Sequenced sample: blood. The CDR3 bases are TGCGCCAGCAGCCCGTCCCGGACTAGCATCGACGAGCAGTACTTC. Residues: CASSPSRTSIDEQYF.